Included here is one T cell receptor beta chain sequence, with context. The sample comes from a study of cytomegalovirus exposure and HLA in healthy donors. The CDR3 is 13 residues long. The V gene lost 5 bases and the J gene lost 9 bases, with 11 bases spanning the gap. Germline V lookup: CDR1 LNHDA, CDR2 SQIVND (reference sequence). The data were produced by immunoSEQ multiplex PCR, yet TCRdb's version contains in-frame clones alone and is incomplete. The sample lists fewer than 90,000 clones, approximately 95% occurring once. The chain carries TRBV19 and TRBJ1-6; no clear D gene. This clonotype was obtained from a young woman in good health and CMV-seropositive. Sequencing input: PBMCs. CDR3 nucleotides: TGTGCCAGTAGTTTGGAGATTGGTTCACCCCTCCACTTT. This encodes CASSLEIGSPLHF.